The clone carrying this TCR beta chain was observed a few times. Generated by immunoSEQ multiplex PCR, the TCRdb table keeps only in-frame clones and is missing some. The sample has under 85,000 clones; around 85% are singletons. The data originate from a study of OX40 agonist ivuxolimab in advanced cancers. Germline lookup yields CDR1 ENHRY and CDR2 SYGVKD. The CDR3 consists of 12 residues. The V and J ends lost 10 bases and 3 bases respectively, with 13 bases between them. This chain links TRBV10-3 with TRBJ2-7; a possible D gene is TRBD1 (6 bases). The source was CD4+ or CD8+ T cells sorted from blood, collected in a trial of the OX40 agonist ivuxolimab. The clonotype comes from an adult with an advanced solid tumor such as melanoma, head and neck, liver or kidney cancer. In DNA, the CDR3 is TGTGCCACCGGACAGCCCGACTACGAGCAGTACTTC. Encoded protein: CATGQPDYEQYF.